The 26 T cell receptor beta chains in this list originate from one sample, sequenced in a study of radiotherapy plus CTLA-4 blockade in lung cancer. Libraries were prepared by immunoSEQ multiplex PCR; TCRdb keeps only in-frame clonotypes and omits some of them. Among 26,000 or so clones listed, roughly 83% were seen once. The sequences come from peripheral blood, collected from a patient treated with radiotherapy plus ipilimumab. These receptor sequences come from a human donor with non-small cell lung cancer that progressed on radiotherapy plus ipilimumab.

This clone was counted a few times. The rearrangement uses TRBV18 and TRBJ2-3; D is unclear. V was pared by 3 bases and J by 4 bases, with 14 bases between. CDR3 length: 15 amino acids. Germline CDR1 and CDR2: KGHSH and LQKENI. The CDR3 here is CASSPASPRADTQYF. The CDR3 DNA follows: TGTGCCAGCTCACCTGCCTCCCCTAGAGCAGATACGCAGTATTTT.

This clone was recorded once. The chain links TRBV7-3 to TRBJ2-7, with a weak D call TRBD2 (6 bases). This CDR3 has 13 residues. In germline, CDR1 is SGHTA, CDR2 FQGTGA. With 5 bases removed from V and 2 bases from J, the gap between germline ends came to 10 bases. CDR3 coding DNA: TGTGCCAGCAGCGCCGGGGGTACCTACGAGCAGTACTTC. Translation gives CASSAGGTYEQYF.

V usage is TRBV6-5 and J usage is TRBJ1-2; weak D call: TRBD1 (5 bases). The CDR3 length is 15 residues. Trimming removed 5 bases from V and 0 bases from J, with 13 bases in between. Germline V lookup: CDR1 MNHEY, CDR2 SVGAGI. The DNA of the CDR3 is TGTGCCAGCAGTGGCCCAGGGCGAGCTAACTATGGCTACACCTTC. Translated: CASSGPGRANYGYTF.

V and J are TRBV15 and TRBJ2-7; 8 bases line up with TRBD1. The trim removed 5 bases at V and 5 bases at J, leaving 11 bases unmatched. The CDR3 length is 15 residues. Germline CDR1 is LNHNV and CDR2 is YYDKDF (reference sequence). CDR3 nucleotides: TGTGCCACCAGCGGGAGAGGACAGGGAAGTGACGAGCAGTACTTC. Its translation: CATSGRGQGSDEQYF.

The genes are TRBV2 and TRBJ1-1; D not resolved. Germline CDR1 and CDR2: SNHLY and FYNNEI. The CDR3 runs 14 residues. Trimming took off 4 bases at V and 1 base at J, with 10 bases between the two ends. The CDR3 protein is CASSAGVPNTEAFF. The CDR3 coding sequence is TGTGCCAGCAGTGCGGGAGTACCGAACACTGAAGCTTTCTTT. Full variable domain (missing parts from reference TRBV2 and TRBJ1-1): EPEVTQTPSHQVTQMGQEVILRCVPISNHLYFYWYRQILGQKVEFLVSFYNNEISEKSEIFDDQFSVERPDGSNFTLKIRSTKLEDSAMYFCASSAGVPNTEAFFGQGTRLTVV.

This clone has only a few counts. The V and J genes are TRBV4-1 and TRBJ2-7; 8 nucleotides match TRBD1. With V trimmed by 0 bases and J by 0 bases, 7 bases remained unmatched. This CDR3 region has 17 residues. Germline CDR1 MGHRA, CDR2 YSYEKL. The CDR3 loop reads CASSQDKQGEYSYEQYF. The CDR3 region has the DNA TGCGCCAGCAGCCAAGATAAACAGGGGGAGTACTCCTACGAGCAGTACTTC.

This clone was counted once. V and J are TRBV4-1 and TRBJ2-5; D remains ambiguous. V lost 0 bases and J lost 5, with 7 bases in between. Germline CDR1 is MGHRA and CDR2 is YSYEKL. The CDR3 extends over 13 amino acids. The CDR3, as DNA: TGCGCCAGCAGCCAAGATCGCTCGGAGACCCAGTACTTC. It is translated as CASSQDRSETQYF.

The J gene is TRBJ1-4, the V gene TRBV29-1, with D tentatively TRBD1 (5 bases). The length of the CDR3 is 15 residues. Between the trimmed V and J ends, which lost 6 bases and 3 bases, there was a span of 17 bases. CDR1 SQVTM and CDR2 ANQGSEA come from the germline V gene. CDR3 in DNA: TGCAGCGTGACCCCTCCTGGGGGTGCTAATGAAAAACTGTTTTTT. Its translation: CSVTPPGGANEKLFF.

Remarks on this clone: One end of the junction is discordant with germline, which a read error may explain. This chain connects TRBV6-5 to TRBJ1-1, with D unresolved. In germline, CDR1 is MNHEY, CDR2 SVGAGI. The CDR3 spans 14 residues. The CDR3 here is CVSSYRESGAEAFF. The CDR3 bases are TGTGTCAGCAGTTACAGAGAGTCCGGGGCTGAAGCTTTCTTT.

The CDR3 loop is CASGMLDRLYGYTF. The CDR3, as DNA: TGTGCCAGCGGAATGCTAGACAGACTCTATGGCTACACCTTC. The chain joins TRBV6-5 to TRBJ1-2; TRBD1 is a possible D gene (5 bases). CDR1 is MNHEY and CDR2 is SVGAGI in the germline V gene. This CDR3 has 14 residues. V was shortened by 8 bases and J by 4 bases, with 17 bases between the two germline ends.

The chain has TRBV6-5 and TRBJ2-1, with TRBD1 matching over 8 bases. Germline V CDR1 and CDR2: MNHEY, SVGAGI. Trimming took 0 bases from V and 4 from J; bases not matched to a gene: 2. The CDR3 sequence is 15 residues long. CDR3 residues: CASSYSTGGYNEQFF. The CDR3 nucleotides read TGTGCCAGCAGTTACTCAACAGGGGGATACAATGAGCAGTTCTTC.

The rearrangement uses TRBV19 and TRBJ1-3; possible D gene TRBD1, 5 bases. Germline assignment: CDR1 LNHDA and CDR2 SQIVND (reference sequence). Trimming removed 5 bases from V and 0 bases from J, with 14 bases in between. This CDR3 comprises 16 residues. The CDR3 is CASSPRQLLSGNTIYF. The CDR3 DNA follows: TGTGCCAGTAGTCCTCGACAGCTCCTCTCTGGAAACACCATATATTTT.

The gene calls are TRBV6-6 and TRBJ1-5; D call uncertain. Germline assignment: CDR1 MNHNY and CDR2 SVGAGI (reference sequence). This CDR3 contains 14 residues. V gave up 5 bases and J gave up 6 bases, with 14 bases separating them. CDR3 residues: CASSRLSTVQPQHF. CDR3 DNA sequence: TGTGCCAGCAGTCGCCTCAGCACAGTTCAGCCCCAGCATTTT.

This sequence joins TRBV11-1 and TRBJ2-2, with D unclear. The CDR3 covers 13 residues. V lost 3 bases, J lost 2 bases, and 4 bases lay in between. Germline CDR1 SGHAT, CDR2 FQDESV (reference sequence). CDR3 region: CASSFSNTGELFF. Written as DNA, the CDR3 is TGTGCCAGCAGCTTCTCTAACACCGGGGAGCTGTTTTTT. The full variable domain, with the rest looked up from reference TRBV11-1 and TRBJ2-2, is EAEVAQSPRYKITEKSQAVAFWCDPISGHATLYWYRQILGQGPELLVQFQDESVVDDSQLPKDRFSAERLKGVDSTLKIQPAELGDSAMYLCASSFSNTGELFFGEGSRLTVL.

The genes are TRBV15 and TRBJ2-1; D call uncertain. The CDR3 spans 15 residues. CDR1 is LNHNV, CDR2 YYDKDF, per germline (reference sequence). The V end was cut by 0 bases, the J end by 0 bases, with 6 bases between. The CDR3 region is CATSRDRLSYNEQFF. The DNA of the CDR3 is TGTGCCACCAGCAGAGATAGGCTCTCCTACAATGAGCAGTTCTTC.

The chain couples TRBV28 to TRBJ1-5; tentatively, D is TRBD1 (6 bases). This CDR3 is 13 amino acids long. In germline, CDR1 is MDHEN, CDR2 SYDVKM. Trimming took off 9 bases at V and 0 bases at J, with 9 bases between the two ends. CDR3 bases: TGTGCCAGTGGACAGTATAGCAATCAGCCCCAGCATTTT. It translates to CASGQYSNQPQHF.

The CDR3 DNA reads TGTGCCAGCAGCCGTGCAGGGAGTGATCAGCCCCAGCATTTT. Protein product: CASSRAGSDQPQHF. This rearrangement joins TRBV5-4 to TRBJ1-5, with D possibly being TRBD1 (5 bases). The V gene's germline CDR1 is SGHNT and CDR2 YYREEE (reference sequence). The CDR3 covers 14 residues. The germline V and J ends were trimmed by 4 bases and 5 bases, with 13 bases remaining between them.

To note about this clone: This same CDR3 is encoded by further DNA sequences in the sample. The chain employs TRBV11-2 and TRBJ2-1; tentative D call: TRBD2 (5 bases). The CDR3 extends over 15 amino acids. Germline lookup yields CDR1 SGHAT and CDR2 FQNNGV. V gave up 0 bases and J gave up 4 bases, with 10 bases separating them. Written as DNA, the CDR3 is TGTGCCAGCAGCTTAGAGTGGCGAGGGTACAATGAGCAGTTCTTC. It is translated as CASSLEWRGYNEQFF.

A single count supports this clone. This rearrangement joins TRBV6-5 to TRBJ1-2; 9 bases are a match to TRBD1. There are 14 residues in the CDR3. CDR1 is MNHEY and CDR2 is SVGAGI in the germline V gene. The J segment lost 7 bases and the V segment lost 5 bases, leaving 8 bases of the junction unmatched. The CDR3 coding sequence is TGTGCCAGCAGTCTACAGGGGGCGGTGAGTGGCTACACCTTC. Translation gives CASSLQGAVSGYTF.

The genes are TRBV6-1 and TRBJ2-2, with D perhaps matching TRBD1 or TRBD2 (7 bases each). CDR3 size: 15 residues. Trimming removed 1 base at V and 7 bases at J, with 13 bases between. Germline V gives CDR1 MNHNS, CDR2 SASEGT. The CDR3 DNA sequence: TGTGCCAGCAGTGAAGAGCAGGGGGGGGGCGGGGAGCTGTTTTTT. Its translation: CASSEEQGGGGELFF.

This clone appeared a few times. This CDR3 is CASSLGQGGAGELFF. CDR3 coding DNA: TGTGCCAGCAGTTTAGGACAGGGGGGGGCCGGGGAGCTGTTTTTT. V and J are TRBV27 and TRBJ2-2, with TRBD1 matching 10 bases. The CDR3 is made up of 15 amino acids. V lost 2 bases and J lost 6; bases outside the gene matches: 3. In germline, CDR1 is MNHEY, CDR2 SMNVEV (reference sequence).

This chain uses TRBV7-9 with TRBJ2-7; D call uncertain. Per the germline V gene, CDR1 is SEHNR and CDR2 is FQNEAQ (reference sequence). Trimming removed 4 bases from V and 4 bases from J, with 8 bases in between. The CDR3 sequence is 12 residues long. CDR3 sequence reads: CASSSGFYEQYF. The CDR3 nucleotides read TGTGCCAGCAGCTCCGGGTTTTACGAGCAGTACTTC.

This chain uses TRBV4-3 with TRBJ1-4; D unclear. This CDR3 is 13 amino acids long. V gave up 5 bases and J gave up 10 bases, with 14 bases separating them. The V gene's germline CDR1 is LGHNA and CDR2 YSLEER. This chain's CDR3 is CASSAAGRGKLFF. In nucleotides, the CDR3 is TGCGCCAGCAGCGCCGCAGGTCGGGGAAAACTGTTTTTT.

V is TRBV6-9 and J is TRBJ1-1; TRBD1 is a possible D gene (6 bases). The V and J ends lost 3 bases and 2 bases respectively, with 10 bases between them. Germline loops: CDR1 MNHGY, CDR2 SVAAGI. The CDR3 length is 14 residues. The CDR3, as DNA: TGTGCCAGCAGTTACGGGGGGCAAAACACTGAAGCTTTCTTT. This sequence encodes CASSYGGQNTEAFF.

The V and J genes are TRBV5-1 and TRBJ2-5; no reliable D call. V was clipped by 0 bases and J by 3 bases, with 9 bases between them. Germline CDR1 SGHRS, CDR2 YFSETQ. The CDR3 is 14 amino acids. CDR3 nucleotides: TGCGCCAGCAGCTTGGAAGCCCGGAAAGAGACCCAGTACTTC. It encodes CASSLEARKETQYF.

CDR3 nucleotides: TGTGCCAGCAGCTTATTACAAAGCCCCAGCTATGGCTACACCTTC. This sequence encodes CASSLLQSPSYGYTF. The J gene is TRBJ1-2, the V gene TRBV7-8; D unresolved. With 2 bases removed from V and 4 bases from J, the gap between germline ends came to 14 bases. CDR3 length equals 15 residues. The germline CDR1 and CDR2 sequences are SGHVS and FQNEAQ.